Below, one T cell receptor (beta chain) is given with its context. There is no known antigen for this receptor. No much larger clone is present one base from it, and per-base qualities are unavailable. This sample is part of a study of blood T cells in healthy people across ages (dated by TCRdb to 2015 to 2017). In terms of the full investigation: Template switching captured roughly one uniquely barcoded TCR beta cDNA molecule per two T cells in model experiments. For two donors (one aged 18 to 29 and one aged 80 or older), the study analyzed two additional independent replicas of 1 million unique cDNA reads from the same blood draw. To avoid experimental bias, donors of different ages were distributed randomly across sequencing lanes. To track age-related changes in TCR beta repertoire diversity, the study relied on deep sequencing normalized with unique cDNA molecular identifiers. Donors were grouped into four age groups: young (average 16 years), middle-aged (roughly 40), aged (62) and long-lived (approximately 82).

The receptor library was made with 5' RACE. TCRdb names Illumina HiSeq 2500 as the instrument used. A second PCR of about 7 to 12 cycles was performed with a sample-barcoded 5' primer and a J-beta primer mix. A unique molecular identifier was introduced onto each TCR beta cDNA molecule by a template-switch 5' adaptor carrying 12 random nucleotides. Each sample yielded at least 2.5 million CDR3-containing paired-end reads. First-strand cDNA synthesis was performed from all RNA using the Mint cDNA synthesis kit, with priming by a TRBC-specific oligonucleotide. Following uracil-DNA glycosylase treatment, all cDNA underwent a first 18-cycle PCR with the universal primers M1SS and BC2_uni_R. Turning to the authors' computational methods: Normalization of each sample was performed by random selection of 1 million high-quality reads, each carrying a distinct molecular identifier. Reads with shared molecular identifiers were discarded instead of being binned into consensus sequences. MiTCR, with a Q25 quality threshold and the strictest error-elimination algorithm, was used for CDR3 identification, clonotype clustering and error correction. A nonparametric unseen species model with Euler transformation was used to estimate lower-bound total TCR beta diversity. TCRdb redid the processing of the public reads, applying fastp at Q25 and MiXCR, and retained in-frame beta chains. Rows with a matching CDR3 protein are joined into one entry that keeps the most common DNA and genes. These V and J calls derive from TCRdb rather than the authors' analysis. The sample table holds fewer than 900,000 distinct CDR3 sequences, of which about 37% were seen once. The ten top clones hold 13% of the sample.

The study at large found these results: Since profiling was done on bulk unsorted PBMCs, naive and antigen-experienced compartments could not be conclusively compared. Total diversity estimates from one million sequenced T cells were considered lower bounds and underestimates. Compared with the aged group, the long-lived group had more naive CD4+ T cells, fewer expanded clones and increased TCR diversity, suggesting age selection. The CMV infection status of donors was not known, potentially confounding age-related changes in expanded clonotypes. Observed TCR beta diversity correlated strongly with the percentage of naive T cells measured by flow cytometry. Observed TCR beta diversity per million T cells fell roughly linearly with age, and a significant reduction was already apparent by age approximately 41.

After removal of 1 base from V and 6 bases from J, the junction retains 5 bases not matched to a gene. Inclusive of the bounding cysteine and phenylalanine, the CDR3 is 15 residues long. Only CDR3 DNA remains: 45 bases, in frame from the first base. The germline V gene provides CDR1 SGHDN and CDR2 FVKESK. The roughly 39 donors, aged 6 to 90 years, were systemically healthy Caucasian individuals from Russia. Roughly 10 milliliters of peripheral blood were collected from each donor into EDTA-treated Vacutainer tubes. Ficoll-Paque density-gradient centrifugation was used to isolate PBMCs, with at least 6 million obtained per sample. Trizol reagent was used to extract total RNA from the PBMCs, yielding at least 5 micrograms per sample. For every donor, an aliquot of PBMCs went through flow cytometry to measure the percentages of naive CD45RAhigh/CD27high T cells.

The receptor was isolated from a man between 18 and 29 years old in good health. Sequenced input: blood. The chain was built from TRBV14 and TRBJ2-1; 8 junctional bases match TRBD2. The CDR3 region reads CASSQAAGAGNEQFF. The DNA sequence is given as TGTGCCAGCAGCCAAGCAGCGGGAGCGGGCAATGAGCAGTTCTTC.